The 30 T cell receptor beta chains below all came from one sample that was sequenced in a study of cytomegalovirus exposure and HLA in healthy donors. 13 Jbeta primers and 60 Vbeta primers were used for the PCR. TCRdb's copy holds only in-frame clones and misses some; the assay was immunoSEQ multiplex PCR. Of 100,000 to 150,000 clones in the sample, approximately 80% were seen once. The sequenced material came from PBMCs. The receptors were gathered from a man aged 30 to 45 in good health and CMV-seronegative.

The table lists this clone with a few counts. The chain has TRBV7-6 and TRBJ2-7, with 10 nucleotides matching TRBD1. The CDR3 loop spans 16 amino acids. Germline lookup yields CDR1 SGHVS and CDR2 FNYEAQ. The V segment lost 1 base and the J segment 5 bases; nucleotides outside the gene matches: 8. CDR3 DNA: TGTGCCAGCAGCTTAGGAGGGACAGGGGTTTCCAACGAGCAGTACTTC. It translates to CASSLGGTGVSNEQYF.

The chain has TRBV7-6 and TRBJ2-3, with 8 bases that match TRBD2. With 2 bases clipped from V and 6 bases from J, the junction kept 1 base outside the gene matches. CDR1 SGHVS and CDR2 FNYEAQ come from the germline V gene. CDR3 length equals 13 residues. CDR3 DNA: TGTGCCAGCAGCTTACTAGCGGGTGATACGCAGTATTTT. Amino acid sequence: CASSLLAGDTQYF.

This clone was recorded a few times. The V gene is TRBV5-1, the J gene TRBJ2-3, with TRBD2 as a possible D gene (5 bases). Germline CDR1 and CDR2: SGHRS and YFSETQ. Trimming took 0 bases from V and 3 from J, leaving 11 bases between them. This CDR3 has 15 amino acids. This CDR3 reads CASSLERRGTDTQYF. The CDR3 nucleotides read TGCGCCAGCAGCTTGGAAAGACGCGGGACAGATACGCAGTATTTT.

The sample holds a few counts of this clone. This sequence joins TRBV7-3 and TRBJ2-2, with TRBD2 matching over 8 bases. This CDR3 is 15 amino acids long. Germline values: CDR1 SGHTA, CDR2 FQGTGA. V shed 4 bases, J shed 2 bases, and the junction held 3 bases outside the gene matches. CDR3 coding DNA: TGTGCCAGCAGCTCGACTAGCGCCAACACCGGGGAGCTGTTTTTT. Protein: CASSSTSANTGELFF.

The J gene is TRBJ2-3, the V gene TRBV5-4, with 7 nucleotides matching TRBD1. Looked up from germline, CDR1 is SGHNT and CDR2 is YYREEE (reference sequence). V shed 4 bases and J 0 bases; nucleotides not matched to a gene: 8. CDR3 size: 16 residues. The CDR3 DNA sequence: TGTGCCAGCAGCCCTAAAGGGGGCCTAAGCACAGATACGCAGTATTTT. Translation gives CASSPKGGLSTDTQYF.

The chain couples TRBV30 to TRBJ1-3; no firm D call. V was shortened by 2 bases and J by 0 bases, with 8 bases between the two germline ends. This CDR3 contains 14 residues. Germline V gene data show CDR1 as GTSNPN and CDR2 as SVGIG (reference sequence). CDR3 in amino acids: CAWSRESSGNTIYF. CDR3 coding DNA: TGTGCCTGGAGTAGGGAGAGCTCTGGAAACACCATATATTTT.

The rearrangement links TRBV18 to TRBJ1-2; D unclear. CDR3 length: 13 amino acids. Germline-derived CDR1 and CDR2 are KGHSH and LQKENI. V lost 3 bases and J lost 6, with 11 bases in between. The CDR3 sequence: CASSPEVYDGYTF. The DNA of the CDR3 is TGTGCCAGCTCACCGGAGGTATACGATGGCTACACCTTC.

The rearrangement uses TRBV2 and TRBJ2-1; 10 bases align to TRBD1. V trimming: 6 bases; J trimming: 9 bases; junction bases outside the gene matches: 17. Germline V gene sequence: CDR1 SNHLY, CDR2 FYNNEI. This CDR3 spans 17 amino acids. The CDR3, as DNA: TGTGCCAGCAGCCTTTACCCTTCCGGGACAGGGGCCAGTGAGCAGTTCTTC. The encoded protein is CASSLYPSGTGASEQFF.

This clone has more than one count but fewer than ten. This rearrangement joins TRBV9 to TRBJ2-1; 9 bases are shared with TRBD2. The CDR3 totals 15 residues. With V trimmed by 4 bases and J by 7 bases, 9 bases remained unmatched. Per germline, CDR1 SGDLS and CDR2 YYNGEE. CDR3 nucleotide sequence: TGTGCCAGCAGCCCAGGTAGCGGGAGTGGGAATGAGCAGTTCTTC. Protein sequence: CASSPGSGSGNEQFF.

V and J are TRBV5-1 and TRBJ1-6; D call uncertain. Germline-derived CDR1 and CDR2 are SGHRS and YFSETQ. The germline V and J ends were trimmed by 5 bases and 4 bases, with 13 bases remaining between them. This CDR3 comprises 15 residues. Here the CDR3 reads CASREAAGYNSPLHF. The CDR3 coding sequence is TGCGCCAGCAGGGAGGCCGCGGGATATAATTCACCCCTCCACTTT.

This clone was detected only once. V is TRBV25-1 and J is TRBJ1-2; possibly TRBD1 for D (6 bases). Trimming cost V 2 bases and J 6 bases, with 16 bases left between them. Germline V gives CDR1 MGHDK, CDR2 SYGVNS. CDR3 length: 15 residues. CDR3 nucleotides: TGTGCCAGCAGTGAAGGGGGCAGGGGTGGGAATGGCTACACCTTC. The encoded protein is CASSEGGRGGNGYTF.

The V gene is TRBV7-6, the J gene TRBJ2-7; TRBD1 is a possible D gene (6 bases). Germline CDR1 SGHVS, CDR2 FNYEAQ. The CDR3 length is 14 residues. V lost 2 bases and J 3 bases, leaving 11 bases between the germline ends. CDR3 sequence reads: CASSLRTGSYEQYF. The CDR3 DNA sequence: TGTGCCAGCAGCTTACGTACAGGGAGCTACGAGCAGTACTTC.

The V and J genes are TRBV28 and TRBJ2-7; D might be TRBD2 (5 bases). V lost 3 bases and J lost 9, with 15 bases in between. The germline V gene encodes CDR1 MDHEN and CDR2 SYDVKM. The CDR3 has 13 amino acids. This CDR3 reads CASSLGLTGWQYF. CDR3 DNA sequence: TGTGCCAGCAGTTTGGGGTTGACGGGGTGGCAGTACTTC. The complete variable domain, with remaining parts taken from reference TRBV28 and TRBJ2-7, reads DVKVTQSSRYLVKRTGEKVFLECVQDMDHENMFWYRQDPGLGLRLIYFSYDVKMKEKGDIPEGYSVSREKKERFSLILESASTNQTSMYLCASSLGLTGWQYFGPGTRLTVT.

This chain connects TRBV7-8 to TRBJ1-5, with unresolved D. CDR1 is SGHVS and CDR2 is FQNEAQ in the germline V gene. The CDR3 has 15 amino acids. The ends were cut back, 5 bases at V and 6 bases at J, with 17 bases in the middle. The CDR3 sequence: CASSTYTAEAQPQHF. In nucleotides, the CDR3 is TGTGCCAGCAGCACCTATACGGCAGAGGCTCAGCCCCAGCATTTT.

The V and J genes are TRBV6-6 and TRBJ2-3; a possible D gene is TRBD2 (5 bases). Germline V CDR1 and CDR2: MNHNY, SVGAGI (reference sequence). This CDR3 contains 12 residues. Trimming cost V 7 bases and J 3 bases, with 8 bases left between them. CDR3 region: CASTPGTDTQYF. The CDR3, as DNA: TGTGCCAGCACCCCGGGGACAGATACGCAGTATTTT.

The chain uses TRBV5-1 and TRBJ1-1; D is undetermined. CDR3 length: 13 amino acids. CDR1 and CDR2 from the germline V gene are SGHRS and YFSETQ. The germline V and J ends were trimmed by 5 bases and 1 base, with 9 bases remaining between them. The CDR3: CASSQQQNTEAFF. CDR3 nucleotides: TGCGCCAGCAGTCAACAGCAGAACACTGAAGCTTTCTTT.

CDR3 residues: CASLTSGTYNEQFF. The CDR3 DNA is TGTGCCTCCCTGACTAGCGGAACGTACAATGAGCAGTTCTTC. The V call is TRBV30, the J call TRBJ2-1; 9 nucleotides match TRBD2. CDR1 and CDR2 (germline): GTSNPN, SVGIG (reference sequence). V gave up 7 bases and J gave up 4 bases; unmatched junction bases: 8. This CDR3 has 14 residues.

This chain joins TRBV6-5 and TRBJ1-1; 11 bases map to TRBD1. The CDR3 sequence is 14 residues long. Losses at the gene ends were 8 bases for V and 6 bases for J; bases not matched to a gene: 8. Per germline, CDR1 MNHEY and CDR2 SVGAGI. The CDR3 nucleotides read TGTGCCAGCGCCTCCGGGGGACAGGGGGCTGAAGCTTTCTTT. Its protein is CASASGGQGAEAFF.

The V and J genes are TRBV11-2 and TRBJ2-7, with TRBD2 matching over 10 bases. Germline CDR1 reads SGHAT; CDR2 reads FQNNGV. The length of the CDR3 is 15 residues. The junction had 3 bases not matched to a gene; V was cut back by 0 bases and J by 4 bases. CDR3 loop: CASSLDSGLAYEQYF. CDR3 DNA sequence: TGTGCCAGCAGCTTAGATTCGGGACTAGCGTACGAGCAGTACTTC.

This chain connects TRBV2 to TRBJ2-5, with a tentative D call TRBD2 (5 bases). The end of the DNA is better explained by TRBJ2-7, so the J call may be wrong. This CDR3 comprises 15 residues. The germline CDR1 and CDR2 sequences are SNHLY and FYNNEI. For the CDR3, the DNA is TGTGCCAGCACTCCCTTAAGCGGTAGCTCCTACGAGCAGTACTTC. Residues: CASTPLSGSSYEQYF.

This chain joins TRBV6-6 and TRBJ2-5; maybe TRBD2 (5 bases). V was trimmed by 6 bases and J by 4 bases, leaving 12 bases between them. The CDR3 runs to 13 residues. Germline V gene data show CDR1 as MNHNY and CDR2 as SVGAGI (reference sequence). The CDR3 DNA reads as TGTGCCAGCAGCTCTACTAGTAGAGAGACCCAGTACTTC. Translated, it gives CASSSTSRETQYF.

This clone was detected only a few times. The same CDR3 is also encoded by other DNA sequences in this sample. The V and J genes are TRBV4-1 and TRBJ2-7; 10 bases agree with TRBD1. The V and J ends lost 1 base and 7 bases, in that order; junction bases with no gene match: 4. The CDR3 totals 14 residues. The germline V gene encodes CDR1 MGHRA and CDR2 YSYEKL. CDR3 region: CASSQGQGAYEQYF. CDR3 sequence (DNA): TGCGCCAGCAGCCAAGGACAGGGGGCTTATGAGCAGTACTTC.

V usage is TRBV29-1 and J usage is TRBJ2-1; D might be TRBD2 (6 bases). V lost 4 bases and J lost 6, with 13 bases in between. The CDR3 totals 13 residues. The V gene's germline CDR1 is SQVTM and CDR2 ANQGSEA. The CDR3 nucleotides are TGCAGCGTTGGGGAGGACTGGGGCAATGAGCAGTTCTTC. It yields the protein CSVGEDWGNEQFF.

This clone was seen once. The gene calls are TRBV9 and TRBJ2-1; 14 bases fit TRBD2. Per germline, CDR1 SGDLS and CDR2 YYNGEE. V dropped 0 bases and J dropped 5; count of bases not matched to a gene: 4. CDR3 length: 17 amino acids. The CDR3 region is CASSVAGTSGGDNEQFF. The CDR3 coding sequence is TGTGCCAGCAGCGTAGCCGGGACTAGCGGGGGAGACAATGAGCAGTTCTTC.

The gene calls are TRBV19 and TRBJ1-5; D possibly corresponds to TRBD1 (5 bases). The CDR3 length is 12 residues. The germline CDR1 and CDR2 sequences are LNHDA and SQIVND (reference sequence). V gave up 3 bases and J gave up 5 bases, with 5 bases separating them. This CDR3 is CASSIRDQPQHF. CDR3 DNA: TGTGCCAGTAGTATCAGGGATCAGCCCCAGCATTTT. Using reference TRBV19 and TRBJ1-5 for the parts outside the CDR3, the full variable domain is DGGITQSPKYLFRKEGQNVTLSCEQNLNHDAMYWYRQDPGQGLRLIYYSQIVNDFQKGDIAEGYSVSREKKESFPLTVTSAQKNPTAFYLCASSIRDQPQHFGDGTRLSIL.

Comment on this clone: One junction end disagrees with the germline gene, perhaps due to a read error. This sequence joins TRBV7-9 and TRBJ2-7; the match to TRBD1 covers 9 bases. Germline V gene lookup returns CDR1 SEHNR and CDR2 FQNEAQ (reference sequence). The CDR3 runs 15 residues. CDR3 sequence: CSSSPTTGGKNEQYF. CDR3 nucleotide sequence: TGTTCCAGCAGCCCCACGACAGGGGGAAAGAACGAGCAGTACTTC.

The chain couples TRBV11-2 to TRBJ2-5, with TRBD1 as a possible D gene (6 bases). Trimming took 4 bases from V and 0 from J, leaving 24 bases between them. Germline V CDR1 and CDR2: SGHAT, FQNNGV. The length of the CDR3 is 19 residues. The CDR3 spells CASSSARQQGLRYQETQYF. For the CDR3, the DNA is TGTGCCAGCAGCTCAGCGAGACAACAGGGCCTCCGGTACCAAGAGACCCAGTACTTC.

This clone was observed a few times. The V gene is TRBV5-1, the J gene TRBJ1-4, with D unclear. CDR1 and CDR2 from the germline V gene are SGHRS and YFSETQ. The CDR3 extends over 14 amino acids. Trimming left V 1 base short and J 7 bases short, with 11 bases between. CDR3 amino acids: CASSLSSGGEKLFF. The CDR3 nucleotides read TGCGCCAGCAGCTTGTCGAGTGGAGGTGAAAAACTGTTTTTT.

The genes are TRBV7-6 and TRBJ2-7; perhaps TRBD1 as D (5 bases). Trimming removed 1 base at V and 3 bases at J, with 13 bases between. The CDR3 sequence is 15 residues long. Germline V lookup: CDR1 SGHVS, CDR2 FNYEAQ. The CDR3 sequence is CASSLGGSVLYEQYF. DNA for the CDR3: TGTGCCAGCAGCTTAGGGGGCAGTGTCCTCTACGAGCAGTACTTC.

This CDR3 reads CASSPSDRYKKIDQPQHF. CDR3 sequence (DNA): TGTGCCAGCAGCCCCTCGGACAGGTACAAAAAAATCGATCAGCCCCAGCATTTT. The chain is built from TRBV7-2 and TRBJ1-5; 7 bases match TRBD1. Germline-derived CDR1 and CDR2 are SGHTA and FQGNSA. There are 18 residues in the CDR3. J was trimmed by 5 bases and V by 5 bases; bases with no gene match: 18.